The sequence of this T cell receptor beta chain was determined in a study of sequential checkpoint blockade in melanoma. This clone was detected only once. Other DNA variants within this sample encode the same CDR3. CDR1 is MNHNY, CDR2 SVGAGI, per germline (reference sequence). With 2 bases removed from V and 5 bases from J, the gap between germline ends came to 7 bases. The CDR3 is 13 residues long. Treatment: randomized to nivolumab then ipilimumab (arm A) or the reverse (arm B). TCRdb's table, derived via immunoSEQ multiplex PCR, lists solely in-frame clones and lacks some. This table has approximately 14,000 clones, more than 45% appearing once.

The starting material was CD8+ T cells sorted from blood (inferred from file names), obtained from a patient given nivolumab and ipilimumab in sequence. J is TRBJ2-1 and V is TRBV6-6, with unresolved D. The sequence was collected from a human donor with melanoma. This CDR3 is CASSYGGNNEQFF. In DNA form, the CDR3 reads TGTGCCAGCAGTTACGGCGGAAACAATGAGCAGTTCTTC.